The source of this TCR beta chain is a study of identical twins. TCRdb re-derived calls from the 5' RACE reads in MiXCR, one entry per CDR3 protein. The sample yields some 200,000 distinct CDR3 sequences, under 10% seen once. The germline V gene has CDR1 SGHDN and CDR2 FVKESK. The V gene lost 1 base and the J gene lost 2 bases, with 13 bases spanning the gap. The CDR3 covers 16 residues. This clonotype was seen repeatedly, ten times or more. The data were also submitted as part of a second study, on yellow fever vaccine responses in identical twins.

This sequence was found in a woman between 18 and 29 years old in good health. What was sequenced was memory (CD45RO+) T cells sorted from blood. The rearrangement joins TRBV14 to TRBJ2-3, with D hard to call. This CDR3 reads CASSQVPGFATDTQYF. CDR3 DNA: TGTGCCAGCAGCCAAGTTCCAGGATTTGCCACAGATACGCAGTATTTT.